Following are 22 T cell receptor beta chains from one sample sequenced in a study of cytomegalovirus exposure and HLA in healthy donors. The study ran its PCR with 60 Vbeta and 13 Jbeta primers. Assay: immunoSEQ multiplex PCR; the TCRdb copy retains only in-frame clones and omits some. The data show roughly 230,000 clones, about 90% seen once. The sample was PBMCs. These receptor sequences come from a girl between 2 and 10 years old in good health and CMV-seronegative.

V gene TRBV28 combines with J gene TRBJ2-1; the match to TRBD1 covers 9 bases. Germline lookup yields CDR1 MDHEN and CDR2 SYDVKM. This CDR3 is built from 13 residues. V lost 7 bases and J lost 9; bases outside the gene matches: 7. The CDR3 DNA reads TGTGCCAGCAACAGGGGGCGCTTTAGTGAGCAGTTCTTC. This codes for CASNRGRFSEQFF.

The genes are TRBV15 and TRBJ2-7; 7 bases match TRBD2. The closer fit of TRBJ2-1 to the DNA end suggests the J call may be wrong. Germline CDR1 is LNHNV and CDR2 is YYDKDF (reference sequence). There are 12 residues in the CDR3. This chain's CDR3 is CATGREANEQFF. The CDR3 region has the DNA TGTGCCACCGGACGGGAGGCTAATGAGCAGTTCTTC.

The chain recombines TRBV19 with TRBJ2-3; 12 bases line up with TRBD1. CDR1 and CDR2 (germline): LNHDA, SQIVND (reference sequence). Losses at the gene ends were 9 bases for V and 4 bases for J; bases not matched to a gene: 5. The CDR3 length is 14 residues. The CDR3 spells CASRDRGHADTQYF. CDR3 nucleotide sequence: TGTGCCAGCCGGGACAGGGGGCACGCAGATACGCAGTATTTT. Together with reference TRBV19 and TRBJ2-3, the CDR3 gives the full variable domain: DGGITQSPKYLFRKEGQNVTLSCEQNLNHDAMYWYRQDPGQGLRLIYYSQIVNDFQKGDIAEGYSVSREKKESFPLTVTSAQKNPTAFYLCASRDRGHADTQYFGPGTRLTVL.

This chain links TRBV30 with TRBJ1-6, with no clear D. V gave up 3 bases and J gave up 7 bases, with 16 bases separating them. CDR1 and CDR2 from the germline V gene are GTSNPN and SVGIG (reference sequence). CDR3 length equals 15 residues. The CDR3 bases are TGTGCCTGGAGCGGTAGGCAGAGGCTCAATTCACCCCTCCACTTT. This codes for CAWSGRQRLNSPLHF.

The V and J genes are TRBV7-9 and TRBJ2-7; 7 bases agree with TRBD1. CDR1 SEHNR and CDR2 FQNEAQ come from the germline V gene (reference sequence). J was trimmed by 4 bases and V by 5 bases; bases with no gene match: 5. The CDR3 runs to 13 residues. The CDR3 sequence: CASSARQGYEQYF. In DNA form, the CDR3 reads TGTGCCAGCAGCGCCCGACAGGGTTACGAGCAGTACTTC. Full variable domain (outside the CDR3, taken from reference TRBV7-9 and TRBJ2-7): DTGVSQNPRHKITKRGQNVTFRCDPISEHNRLYWYRQTLGQGPEFLTYFQNEAQLEKSRLLSDRFSAERPKGSFSTLEIQRTEQGDSAMYLCASSARQGYEQYFGPGTRLTVT.

This sequence joins TRBV6-5 and TRBJ2-1; 14 nucleotides match TRBD2. The CDR3 contains 15 residues. Germline assignment: CDR1 MNHEY and CDR2 SVGAGI. J lost 6 bases, V lost 6 bases, and 4 bases had no gene match. The CDR3 DNA reads TGTGCCAGCAGATTAGGGACTAGCGGGAGCAATGAGCAGTTCTTC. Protein sequence: CASRLGTSGSNEQFF.

The rearrangement links TRBV6-5 to TRBJ2-2; the D gene is possibly TRBD1 (5 bases). Trimming cost V 3 bases and J 3 bases, with 11 bases left between them. This CDR3 contains 15 residues. Looked up from germline, CDR1 is MNHEY and CDR2 is SVGAGI. CDR3 protein: CASSYQPGYTGELFF. The DNA of the CDR3 is TGTGCCAGCAGTTATCAACCAGGGTACACCGGGGAGCTGTTTTTT.

The chain links TRBV28 to TRBJ1-1; D gene uncertain. The CDR3 totals 12 residues. Germline CDR1 reads MDHEN; CDR2 reads SYDVKM. With 6 bases removed from V and 11 bases from J, the gap between germline ends came to 16 bases. CDR3 region: CASRRRISGAFF. In DNA form, the CDR3 reads TGTGCCAGCAGAAGACGGATTTCGGGGGCTTTCTTT.

In this sample, this clone turned up once. The genes are TRBV5-1 and TRBJ2-2; D may be TRBD1 (6 bases). Germline assignment: CDR1 SGHRS and CDR2 YFSETQ. V was trimmed by 2 bases and J by 4 bases, leaving 21 bases between them. The CDR3 covers 18 residues. CDR3 bases: TGCGCCAGCAGCTTAGCAGGGGCCCCCAGGATCCGCACCGGGGAGCTGTTTTTT. Its protein is CASSLAGAPRIRTGELFF.

Only a few counts were recorded for this clone. The chain recombines TRBV6-6 with TRBJ1-4; 7 bases map to TRBD1. Germline CDR1 and CDR2: MNHNY and SVGAGI (reference sequence). CDR3 size: 15 residues. The V and J ends lost 5 bases and 10 bases, in that order; junction bases with no gene match: 13. The CDR3 is CASSQTQNRGGKLFF. CDR3 nucleotide sequence: TGTGCCAGCAGTCAGACTCAAAACAGGGGTGGAAAACTGTTTTTT.

This chain links TRBV5-1 with TRBJ2-3; D might be TRBD2 (6 bases). Germline-derived CDR1 and CDR2 are SGHRS and YFSETQ. The CDR3 has 17 amino acids. Trimming pared 2 bases from V and 4 bases from J, leaving 20 bases between. In nucleotides, the CDR3 is TGCGCCAGCAGCTTAGGACTTTCCAGCGGGTTTGCAGATACGCAGTATTTT. As protein: CASSLGLSSGFADTQYF. The full variable domain, its missing parts supplied by reference TRBV5-1 and TRBJ2-3, is KAGVTQTPRYLIKTRGQQVTLSCSPISGHRSVSWYQQTPGQGLQFLFEYFSETQRNKGNFPGRFSGRQFSNSRSEMNVSTLELGDSALYLCASSLGLSSGFADTQYFGPGTRLTVL.

This chain connects TRBV10-3 to TRBJ1-2, with D uncertain. V was shortened by 10 bases and J by 2 bases, with 17 bases between the two germline ends. CDR3 length equals 14 residues. Germline CDR1 is ENHRY and CDR2 is SYGVKD. For the CDR3, the DNA is TGTGCCACGCAAGTCCAGGCCAGCAACTATGGCTACACCTTC. It specifies CATQVQASNYGYTF.

This chain joins TRBV11-2 and TRBJ2-7, with D uncertain. This CDR3 region has 13 residues. In germline, CDR1 is SGHAT, CDR2 FQNNGV. Trimming cost V 1 base and J 4 bases, with 8 bases left between them. CDR3 sequence reads: CASSLAQLYEQYF. Here the CDR3 DNA reads TGTGCCAGCAGCTTAGCACAATTATACGAGCAGTACTTC.

DNA for the CDR3: TGTGCCAGCAGCGAGAATACCGGGGAGCTGTTTTTT. This gives the protein CASSENTGELFF. The V and J genes are TRBV7-6 and TRBJ2-2; no clear D gene. The CDR3 has 12 amino acids. V was clipped by 5 bases and J by 5 bases, with 6 bases between them. CDR1 and CDR2 from the germline V gene are SGHVS and FNYEAQ.

The chain uses TRBV7-6 and TRBJ2-7; 8 nucleotides align to TRBD1. Germline V gene data show CDR1 as SGHVS and CDR2 as FNYEAQ. The CDR3 contains 14 residues. The V gene end was trimmed by 2 bases and the J gene end by 4 bases; junction bases not matched to a gene: 4. CDR3 sequence: CASSLSGGTYEQYF. Written as DNA, the CDR3 is TGTGCCAGCAGCTTATCAGGGGGCACATACGAGCAGTACTTC.

The chain joins TRBV5-6 to TRBJ1-1; D possibly corresponds to TRBD1 (6 bases). The CDR3 loop spans 14 amino acids. Germline assignment: CDR1 SGHDT and CDR2 YYEEEE. V was shortened by 5 bases and J by 2 bases, with 13 bases between the two germline ends. This CDR3 is CASRTRGRNTEAFF. As DNA, the CDR3 is TGTGCCAGCAGAACCAGGGGTAGAAACACTGAAGCTTTCTTT.

J is TRBJ1-2 and V is TRBV28; 9 bases are a match to TRBD1. The V and J ends lost 6 bases and 3 bases, in that order; junction bases with no gene match: 2. The CDR3 consists of 13 residues. Per the germline V gene, CDR1 is MDHEN and CDR2 is SYDVKM. The CDR3 region has the DNA TGTGCCAGCAGCCGACAGGGGGACTATGGCTACACCTTC. Translating gives CASSRQGDYGYTF.

The chain employs TRBV5-1 and TRBJ2-1; no reliable D call. V gave up 2 bases and J gave up 0 bases, with 9 bases separating them. CDR3 length: 15 amino acids. The germline gives CDR1 SGHRS, CDR2 YFSETQ. This CDR3 is CASSFAGNSYNEQFF. In DNA, the CDR3 is TGCGCCAGCAGCTTCGCAGGAAACTCCTACAATGAGCAGTTCTTC. The full variable domain, in which reference TRBV5-1 and TRBJ2-1 provide the parts outside the CDR3, is KAGVTQTPRYLIKTRGQQVTLSCSPISGHRSVSWYQQTPGQGLQFLFEYFSETQRNKGNFPGRFSGRQFSNSRSEMNVSTLELGDSALYLCASSFAGNSYNEQFFGPGTRLTVL.

The chain uses TRBV4-1 and TRBJ2-5; 7 bases line up with TRBD1. Losses at the gene ends were 1 base for V and 2 bases for J; bases not matched to a gene: 19. CDR1 and CDR2 (germline): MGHRA, YSYEKL. The CDR3 is 20 amino acids. CDR3 sequence: CASSQGGSLGGGPLQETQYF. As DNA, the CDR3 is TGCGCCAGCAGCCAAGGGGGGTCCTTAGGGGGCGGGCCGCTTCAAGAGACCCAGTACTTC.

V gene TRBV5-6 combines with J gene TRBJ1-4; TRBD1 matches at 8 bases. Per germline, CDR1 SGHDT and CDR2 YYEEEE. The CDR3 is made up of 15 amino acids. V was clipped by 0 bases and J by 8 bases; unmatched bases: 6. The CDR3 spells CASSLGQGAGEKLFF. CDR3 nucleotides: TGTGCCAGCAGCTTGGGGCAGGGGGCCGGCGAAAAACTGTTTTTT.

This clone was detected only once. V is TRBV2 and J is TRBJ2-5, with D perhaps TRBD1 (6 bases). CDR3 length: 14 amino acids. Germline V gives CDR1 SNHLY, CDR2 FYNNEI. Deletions cut 4 bases from V and 0 bases from J, with 9 bases between. CDR3: CASSAGQYQETQYF. DNA of the CDR3: TGTGCCAGCAGTGCAGGACAGTACCAAGAGACCCAGTACTTC.

The chain combines TRBV5-6 with TRBJ1-1; 9 nucleotides align to TRBD1. This CDR3 is 15 amino acids long. Germline trimming cut 2 bases from V and 2 bases from J; bases unmatched to any gene: 4. Germline lookup yields CDR1 SGHDT and CDR2 YYEEEE. CDR3 sequence: CASSFVGQGNTEAFF. DNA for the CDR3: TGTGCCAGCAGCTTTGTGGGACAGGGAAACACTGAAGCTTTCTTT.